These 3 T cell receptor beta chains came from one sample sequenced in a study of T-cell memory formation after mild COVID-19. TCRdb ran MiXCR on the 5' RACE reads and lists one entry per CDR3 protein. The data contain roughly 120,000 distinct CDR3 sequences, roughly 15% of them singletons. Sequencing input: PBMCs or a T cell subset sorted from them (not recorded which). The receptors were sampled from an adult woman who had mild COVID-19 (a few samples of this study predate the infection). Cell type and time point are not known.

This clonotype was counted a few times. The genes are TRBV5-1 and TRBJ2-2; the D is unclear. Germline-derived CDR1 and CDR2 are SGHRS and YFSETQ. The CDR3 is made up of 11 amino acids. Trimming removed 7 bases at V and 3 bases at J, with 4 bases between. DNA for the CDR3: TGCGCCAGCTCGTACACCGGGGAGCTGTTTTTT. Its protein is CASSYTGELFF.

This chain uses TRBV5-1 with TRBJ2-7; 9 bases match TRBD1. Per germline, CDR1 SGHRS and CDR2 YFSETQ. The V gene end was trimmed by 6 bases and the J gene end by 6 bases; junction bases not matched to a gene: 10. The CDR3 extends over 14 amino acids. DNA for the CDR3: TGCGCCAGCAACAACGGACAGGGGTCCCCCGAGCAGTACTTC. This gives the protein CASNNGQGSPEQYF.

This clonotype came up a few times. The chain couples TRBV9 to TRBJ2-5; 7 bases fit TRBD1. This CDR3 comprises 13 residues. CDR1 and CDR2 from the germline V gene are SGDLS and YYNGEE. Trimming at V came to 2 bases and at J to 3 bases, leaving 1 base not matched to a gene. The CDR3 loop reads CASSVGTEETQYF. In nucleotides, the CDR3 is TGTGCCAGCAGCGTGGGGACAGAAGAGACCCAGTACTTC.